The rows below give T cell receptor beta chains drawn from one sample of a study of cytomegalovirus exposure and HLA in healthy donors. Generated by immunoSEQ multiplex PCR, the TCRdb table keeps only in-frame clones and is missing some. The profile shows around 150,000 clones, roughly 9.6% of them singletons. The specimen sequenced was PBMCs. The receptor set was obtained from a woman aged 40 to 55 in good health and CMV-seropositive. The conserved cysteine and the conserved F or W are not part of the CDR3 here. Clone size appears in some rows only: once, few, many, or a class for an expanded clone.

V | size | CDR3
TRBV29-1 | NA | SGTGGAGGYT
TRBV10-1 | NA | ASGTLTGELF
TRBV5-6 | few | ASSLYSGVSYEQY
TRBV21-1 | NA | ASSKVNGQGAIEQF
TRBV27 | few | ASSSPSRSYEQY
TRBV6-5 | NA | ASSSGQGATEAF
TRBV7-2 | NA | ASSDRDSYQPQH
TRBV5-6 | few | ASSLEQLTGELF
TRBV11-1 | NA | ASSLLQGKVGEQY
TRBV11-2 | few | ASSVIQNSPLH
TRBV6-1 | NA | ASSKRQANTGELF
TRBV5-1 | few | ASSPKGAATGEKLF
TRBV5-4 | NA | ASSLDPGGYGYT
TRBV2 | NA | ASSEYPGTSGGTDTQY
TRBV18 | NA | ASSPDRSYEQY
TRBV9 | NA | ASTPGVTTDTQY
TRBV7-2 | NA | ASSPLGLAAYEQY
TRBV7-9 | NA | ASSFSIVLAGKETQY
TRBV18 | NA | ASSVSGGASEQY
TRBV5-1 | NA | ASSRESTQDEQY
TRBV6-6 | few | ASSTPGQGNEKLF
TRBV19 | NA | ASSTRTGDKKKLF
TRBV5-1 | few | ASSLGSDRTNTEAF
TRBV5-1 | NA | ASSLATDMYTGELF
TRBV7-8 | NA | ASSSLAVTYNEQF
TRBV7-9 | few | ASSLLAADTQY
TRBV18 | few | ASSPRVAGDEQF
TRBV5-4 | many | ASSLEFNRETQY
TRBV7-9 | NA | ASSLGQGVGEAF
TRBV7-9 | few | ASSAPNSGTGDEKLF
TRBV5-1 | NA | ASSFFQGSNYGYT
TRBV7-9 | NA | ASIGGGGTTNEKLF
TRBV4-1 | few | ASSRLNRGDYGYT
TRBV5-1 | NA | ASSLDRGADTQY
TRBV6-6 | NA | ASRQSETQY
TRBV10-3 | NA | AIRGAGGQETQY
TRBV4-3 | NA | ASSQDLAGGRDTQY
TRBV29-1 | NA | SVGLAGGPNTGELF
TRBV19 | few | ASRIGVEVTYGYT
TRBV7-2 | few | ASSLQGNTEAF
TRBV2 | few | ASSPHYEQY
TRBV2 | few | ASSERRVTQPQH
TRBV2 | NA | ASSGDRNTEAF
TRBV5-1 | few | ASSFTFTDGQVGGGYT
TRBV5-1 | few | ASSLASKVSGNTIY
TRBV10-3 | few | AINRGGSQDTQY
TRBV6-5 | few | ASCGEGENTEAF
TRBV6-5 | NA | ASSAGIKETQY
TRBV18 | few | ASSPGGRTEAF
TRBV7-3 | few | ASSLAGLLTDTQY
TRBV19 | NA | ASSVATDSNQPQH
TRBV5-1 | few | ASSPDRGVEQY
TRBV6-6 | few | ASSSTRGETQY
TRBV29-1 | few | SVGGGASEKLF
TRBV2 | NA | ASSPMLGTRELF
TRBV9 | NA | ASSVGPGPGANVLT